This T cell receptor beta chain was sequenced during a study of cytomegalovirus exposure and HLA in healthy donors. Study-wide results and limits: Researchers counted around 150 TCR beta chains as cytomegalovirus-associated.

Notes on this clone: The antigen is undetermined.

60 Vbeta and 13 Jbeta primers were used in PCR. TCRdb keeps only in-frame clones here, not all; method: immunoSEQ multiplex PCR. The repertoire holds some 150,000 clones, with about 72% as singletons. The CDR3 has 12 residues. Trimming took 10 bases from V and 1 from J; bases not matched to a gene: 4. Germline V gene sequence: CDR1 ENHRY, CDR2 SYGVKD. Sequencing was carried out using PBMCs. The chain has TRBV10-3 and TRBJ2-7, with TRBD1 matching 7 bases. The clonotype was recovered from a man in his sixties in good health and CMV-seronegative. In DNA, the CDR3 is TGTGCCACTAGACAGGGTTCCTACGAGCAGTACTTC. Protein sequence: CATRQGSYEQYF.